Following are 27 T cell receptor beta chains from one sample sequenced in a study of shared clonotypes between healthy human individuals. Profiling relied on immunoSEQ multiplex PCR, and the TCRdb table lists in-frame clones only, not all of them. The repertoire has 2.3 million or so clones, 90% to 95% of them found once; the top ten carry around 0.4%. Specimen: naive CD4+ T cells from PBMCs. Subset reported: CD45RA+ positively selected. Receptors were obtained from a man aged 18 to 29 in good health. Some clones in this sample may be carry-over from other donors' samples.

The V gene is TRBV7-8, the J gene TRBJ1-4; 11 nucleotides line up with TRBD1. V trimming: 3 bases; J trimming: 6 bases; junction bases outside the gene matches: 3. This CDR3 comprises 15 residues. Germline V gene sequence: CDR1 SGHVS, CDR2 FQNEAQ. The CDR3, as DNA: TGTGCCAGCAGCTTCGCGGGACAGGGGGATGAAAAACTGTTTTTT. This codes for CASSFAGQGDEKLFF.

This clone appeared a few times. The J gene is TRBJ1-1, the V gene TRBV4-2; D not certain. The germline V gene encodes CDR1 LGHNA and CDR2 YNFKEQ. This CDR3 region has 12 residues. The germline V and J ends were trimmed by 0 bases and 8 bases, with 7 bases remaining between them. CDR3 region: CASSQEGREAFF. The CDR3 DNA is TGTGCCAGCAGCCAAGAAGGGAGGGAAGCTTTCTTT.

This chain links TRBV7-9 with TRBJ2-1; 7 bases map to TRBD1. Germline CDR1 reads SEHNR; CDR2 reads FQNEAQ (reference sequence). The CDR3 loop spans 16 amino acids. The V and J ends lost 5 bases and 2 bases, in that order; junction bases with no gene match: 9. The CDR3 DNA reads as TGTGCCAGCAGCCCCAAACAGGGGCGCCCCTACAATGAGCAGTTCTTC. As protein: CASSPKQGRPYNEQFF.

This sequence joins TRBV7-2 and TRBJ2-1; TRBD1 might be the D (5 bases). The V gene lost 1 base and the J gene lost 7 bases, with 11 bases spanning the gap. The CDR3 runs 14 residues. Germline CDR1 reads SGHTA; CDR2 reads FQGNSA. CDR3 residues: CASSLGGRWNEQFF. As DNA, the CDR3 is TGTGCCAGCAGCTTAGGGGGCAGGTGGAATGAGCAGTTCTTC.

The V call is TRBV5-1, the J call TRBJ2-3; 15 nucleotides line up with TRBD2. Germline values: CDR1 SGHRS, CDR2 YFSETQ. J was trimmed by 6 bases and V by 3 bases; bases with no gene match: 5. This CDR3 region has 16 residues. DNA for the CDR3: TGCGCCAGCAGCTCATGGACTAGCGGGAGGGAGGATACGCAGTATTTT. This sequence encodes CASSSWTSGREDTQYF.

V usage is TRBV4-1 and J usage is TRBJ2-7, with D perhaps matching TRBD1 or TRBD2 (5 bases each). Germline lookup yields CDR1 MGHRA and CDR2 YSYEKL. Trimming stripped 0 bases from V and 6 bases from J, with 9 bases between. The CDR3 is made up of 13 amino acids. The CDR3 DNA follows: TGCGCCAGCAGCCAAGATTCCGGGGCCGAGCAGTACTTC. Protein: CASSQDSGAEQYF.

The V gene is TRBV2, the J gene TRBJ2-3, with D possibly TRBD2 on 6 matching bases. CDR3 length: 14 residues. Germline V gene sequence: CDR1 SNHLY, CDR2 FYNNEI. Deletions cut 6 bases from V and 1 base from J, with 11 bases between. CDR3 region: CASSAGTGTDTQYF. CDR3 coding DNA: TGTGCCAGCAGCGCCGGGACTGGCACAGATACGCAGTATTTT.

The chain recombines TRBV28 with TRBJ2-2; the match to TRBD1 covers 8 bases. The ends lost 8 bases at V and 4 bases at J; junction bases unmatched: 6. Looked up from germline, CDR1 is MDHEN and CDR2 is SYDVKM. CDR3 length: 14 residues. The CDR3: CASVTGASTGELFF. The CDR3 nucleotides read TGTGCCAGCGTGACAGGGGCGAGCACCGGGGAGCTGTTTTTT.

The gene calls are TRBV4-2 and TRBJ2-1; D remains ambiguous. The CDR3 runs 15 residues. The germline gives CDR1 LGHNA, CDR2 YNFKEQ. Trimming took 2 bases from V and 2 from J, leaving 10 bases between them. The CDR3 loop reads CASSQTDGTYNEQFF. CDR3 in DNA: TGTGCCAGCAGCCAAACCGACGGAACCTACAATGAGCAGTTCTTC.

The chain is built from TRBV7-9 and TRBJ1-3; 8 bases line up with TRBD1. Germline trimming cut 8 bases from V and 2 bases from J; bases unmatched to any gene: 11. The CDR3 is 16 residues long. Germline CDR1 reads SEHNR; CDR2 reads FQNEAQ (reference sequence). Here the CDR3 reads CASAILGTGTGNTIYF. The CDR3 DNA follows: TGTGCCAGCGCTATCCTAGGGACAGGCACTGGAAACACCATATATTTT.

The gene calls are TRBV9 and TRBJ1-2; unclear D gene. V lost 0 bases, J lost 3 bases, and 15 bases lay in between. This CDR3 has 16 residues. Per the germline V gene, CDR1 is SGDLS and CDR2 is YYNGEE. The CDR3 DNA follows: TGTGCCAGCAGCGTAGCTCTGGGCGGTTTTGACTATGGCTACACCTTC. As protein: CASSVALGGFDYGYTF.

The chain joins TRBV2 to TRBJ2-5, with TRBD2 identical over 7 bases. V lost 6 bases and J lost 2; bases outside the gene matches: 3. Germline-derived CDR1 and CDR2 are SNHLY and FYNNEI. This CDR3 has 13 residues. In DNA, the CDR3 is TGTGCCAGCAGCGGACTAGTACAAGAGACCCAGTACTTC. Translation gives CASSGLVQETQYF.

The chain recombines TRBV6-6 with TRBJ1-1, with D possibly matching TRBD1 (5 bases). The ends were cut back, 10 bases at V and 3 bases at J, with 21 bases in the middle. The CDR3 contains 15 residues. Germline V gene lookup returns CDR1 MNHNY and CDR2 SVGAGI (reference sequence). The CDR3 region has the DNA TGTGCCACCTCGGATCCGGGACGGTGGTACACTGAAGCTTTCTTT. Amino acid sequence: CATSDPGRWYTEAFF.

This clone has just one count. The rearrangement uses TRBV4-3 and TRBJ1-2, with D uncertain. Deletions cut 3 bases from V and 4 bases from J, with 15 bases between. Germline V lookup: CDR1 LGHNA, CDR2 YSLEER. The CDR3 sequence is 15 residues long. Written as DNA, the CDR3 is TGCGCCAGCAGCCACGACCGACCGGGCGGCTATGGCTACACCTTC. Protein: CASSHDRPGGYGYTF.

This clone was seen a few times. The sample carries other DNA sequences with the same CDR3. The genes are TRBV5-1 and TRBJ2-7; TRBD1 matches 7 bases. The CDR3 consists of 14 residues. Germline loops: CDR1 SGHRS, CDR2 YFSETQ. The trim removed 1 base at V and 2 bases at J, leaving 3 bases unmatched. CDR3: CASSLTGTAYEQYF. The DNA for the CDR3 is TGCGCCAGCAGCTTGACCGGGACAGCCTACGAGCAGTACTTC.

The chain has TRBV29-1 and TRBJ2-3, with D maybe TRBD2 (6 bases). V lost 2 bases, J lost 1 base, and 10 bases lay in between. CDR1 and CDR2 (germline): SQVTM, ANQGSEA. CDR3 length: 14 amino acids. The DNA of the CDR3 is TGCAGCGTTGAAAGCGGGCACCGCACAGATACGCAGTATTTT. Protein sequence: CSVESGHRTDTQYF.

The chain couples TRBV19 to TRBJ2-1; no definite D call. The V gene lost 3 bases and the J gene lost 6 bases, with 9 bases spanning the gap. Germline V gives CDR1 LNHDA, CDR2 SQIVND (reference sequence). This CDR3 comprises 13 residues. The CDR3 loop reads CASSILKANEQFF. The CDR3 DNA is TGTGCCAGTAGTATCCTTAAAGCCAATGAGCAGTTCTTC.

The chain couples TRBV6-6 to TRBJ2-7, with TRBD2 matching over 9 bases. This CDR3 has 14 amino acids. CDR1 is MNHNY and CDR2 is SVGAGI in the germline V gene (reference sequence). The J segment lost 5 bases and the V segment lost 6 bases, leaving 8 bases of the junction unmatched. The DNA for the CDR3 is TGTGCCAGCAGCAACATAGCGGGAGCTAACGAGCAGTACTTC. Translation gives CASSNIAGANEQYF.

The CDR3 region is CAWSLYRGSEQFF. CDR3 DNA sequence: TGTGCCTGGAGTCTCTACAGGGGTAGTGAGCAGTTCTTC. This chain connects TRBV30 to TRBJ2-1; TRBD1 matches 7 bases. J was trimmed by 9 bases and V by 2 bases; bases with no gene match: 7. Germline V lookup: CDR1 GTSNPN, CDR2 SVGIG (reference sequence). The CDR3 totals 13 residues.

The chain couples TRBV5-4 to TRBJ2-4; 7 bases line up with TRBD1. With 4 bases clipped from V and 9 bases from J, the junction kept 16 bases outside the gene matches. CDR3 length: 16 amino acids. CDR1 is SGHNT, CDR2 YYREEE, per germline (reference sequence). The CDR3: CASSARTGRDDRIQYF. The CDR3 DNA is TGTGCCAGCAGCGCTCGGACAGGTCGGGACGACCGCATTCAGTACTTC.

This clone was picked up one time. The CDR3 loop reads CASTSWGSTDTQYF. In DNA form, the CDR3 reads TGTGCCAGTACCTCGTGGGGGAGCACAGATACGCAGTATTTT. The chain combines TRBV5-5 with TRBJ2-3; the D call may be TRBD1 or TRBD2 (5 bases each). CDR3 length: 14 residues. Trimming shortened V by 8 bases and J by 0 bases, and 13 bases separated the two germline ends. The V gene's germline CDR1 is SGHKS and CDR2 YYEKEE (reference sequence). Supplemented by reference TRBV5-5 and TRBJ2-3, the full variable domain reads DAGVTQSPTHLIKTRGQQVTLRCSPISGHKSVSWYQQVLGQGPQFIFQYYEKEERGRGNFPDRFSARQFPNYSSELNVNALLLGDSALYLCASTSWGSTDTQYFGPGTRLTVL.

The V gene is TRBV7-9, the J gene TRBJ1-1, with 8 bases that match TRBD1. Unmatched junction bases numbered 10, after V lost 5 bases and J lost 8 bases. This CDR3 spans 14 amino acids. Germline V gene data show CDR1 as SEHNR and CDR2 as FQNEAQ (reference sequence). The CDR3 DNA sequence: TGTGCCAGCAGCATGCCTCACAGGGGGATAGAAGCTTTCTTT. This translates into CASSMPHRGIEAFF.

V and J are TRBV5-1 and TRBJ2-1, with TRBD2 identical over 10 bases. V lost 3 bases to trimming and J lost 8 bases; unmatched junction nucleotides: 17. The CDR3 totals 18 residues. CDR1 is SGHRS, CDR2 YFSETQ, per germline. The CDR3 region is CASSSPLAGEVRNHEQFF. CDR3 sequence (DNA): TGCGCCAGCAGCTCGCCTCTAGCGGGAGAGGTCAGGAACCATGAGCAGTTCTTC. The full variable domain, in which reference TRBV5-1 and TRBJ2-1 provide the parts outside the CDR3, is KAGVTQTPRYLIKTRGQQVTLSCSPISGHRSVSWYQQTPGQGLQFLFEYFSETQRNKGNFPGRFSGRQFSNSRSEMNVSTLELGDSALYLCASSSPLAGEVRNHEQFFGPGTRLTVL.

The chain has TRBV9 and TRBJ1-2, with 10 bases that match TRBD1. The CDR3 contains 13 residues. The germline gives CDR1 SGDLS, CDR2 YYNGEE. V shed 5 bases and J 8 bases; nucleotides not matched to a gene: 6. CDR3: CASSGDRGGGYTF. DNA of the CDR3: TGTGCCAGCAGTGGGGACAGGGGCGGCGGCTACACCTTC.

As concerns this clone: Distinct nucleotide sequences in the sample also encode this CDR3. This chain links TRBV7-9 with TRBJ1-2; 9 positions match TRBD1. The CDR3 loop spans 13 amino acids. V trimming: 4 bases; J trimming: 8 bases; junction bases outside the gene matches: 5. The germline V gene encodes CDR1 SEHNR and CDR2 FQNEAQ (reference sequence). In DNA form, the CDR3 reads TGTGCCAGCAGCTCGGGACAGGGAGGCGGCTACACCTTC. Encoded protein: CASSSGQGGGYTF.

V is TRBV9 and J is TRBJ2-3; tentative D call: TRBD1 (6 bases). The CDR3 covers 16 residues. Per the germline V gene, CDR1 is SGDLS and CDR2 is YYNGEE. V lost 4 bases, J lost 0 bases, and 15 bases lay in between. The DNA of the CDR3 is TGTGCCAGCAGCTTAAGTCGGACAGTTAGCACAGATACGCAGTATTTT. Translating gives CASSLSRTVSTDTQYF.

The chain uses TRBV5-8 and TRBJ1-4; D not resolved. Germline CDR1 SGHTS, CDR2 YDEGEE. This CDR3 has 16 amino acids. V was cut by 1 base and J by 8 bases, with 18 bases left in between. The CDR3, as DNA: TGTGCCAGCAGCTTGTATCGGGCCTCGGGAGGGGAAAAACTGTTTTTT. It codes for CASSLYRASGGEKLFF.